The rows below give T cell receptor beta chains drawn from one sample of a study of regulatory T cells in long-lasting Graves disease. TCRdb processed the multiplex PCR reads anew with MiXCR; each CDR3 protein has one entry. Of about 450,000 distinct CDR3 sequences listed, around 15% are singletons. The same sample was also studied in work on T cells in Graves' hyperthyroidism and ophthalmopathy.

The material sequenced was peripheral blood mononuclear cells (PBMCs), taken at new diagnosis, from a patient treated with antithyroid drugs. Every receptor here comes from a woman aged 25 to 39 with Graves disease. CDR3s include the opening cysteine and the closing phenylalanine or tryptophan. Each record gives: J gene, V gene, clone size, D gene, CDR3 DNA, CDR3 protein. The D gene is left open where the match is weak. Some rows mark clone size as missing; the rest say once, few, many or name a class of expanded clone.

j_gene: TRBJ2-7; v_gene: TRBV20-1; abundance: few; d_gene: NA; CDR3nt: TGCAGTGCTAGAGATCGATTTGGGTTTGCAGGGAAACCCTACGAGCAGTACTTC; CDR3aa: CSARDRFGFAGKPYEQYF
j_gene: TRBJ2-5; v_gene: TRBV11-3; abundance: many; d_gene: TRBD1; CDR3nt: TGTGCCAGCAGCCCGGACAGGGATAGGGAGACCCAGTACTTC; CDR3aa: CASSPDRDRETQYF
j_gene: TRBJ1-6; v_gene: TRBV15; abundance: NA; d_gene: NA; CDR3nt: TGTGCCACCAGCAGAGGGAAGGGGCTGGGTTCACCCCTCCACTTT; CDR3aa: CATSRGKGLGSPLHF
j_gene: TRBJ2-3; v_gene: TRBV5-1; abundance: many; d_gene: NA; CDR3nt: TGCGCCAGCACCCTCCTGGCGAGCACAGATACGCAGTATTTT; CDR3aa: CASTLLASTDTQYF
j_gene: TRBJ1-3; v_gene: TRBV5-1; abundance: few; d_gene: NA; CDR3nt: TGCGCCAGCAGCTTTGGGACTACAGGGTCGGACACCGTATATTTT; CDR3aa: CASSFGTTGSDTVYF
j_gene: TRBJ2-7; v_gene: TRBV20-1; abundance: few; d_gene: NA; CDR3nt: TGCAGTGCTAGTGGACAGCCCTACGAGCAGTACTTC; CDR3aa: CSASGQPYEQYF
j_gene: TRBJ1-6; v_gene: TRBV6-2/TRBV6-3; abundance: few; d_gene: NA; CDR3nt: TGTGCCAGCAGTTCCATGGACATGGGGAGTTCACCCCTCCACTTT; CDR3aa: CASSSMDMGSSPLHF
j_gene: TRBJ2-1; v_gene: TRBV20-1; abundance: NA; d_gene: TRBD2; CDR3nt: TGCAGTCTACCTAGGGCGGGAGAGGTCGAGCAGTTCTTC; CDR3aa: CSLPRAGEVEQFF
j_gene: TRBJ1-5; v_gene: TRBV20-1; abundance: few; d_gene: NA; CDR3nt: TGCAGTGCTTCCGACTGGGCGCGCAATCAGCCCCAGCATTTT; CDR3aa: CSASDWARNQPQHF
j_gene: TRBJ1-2; v_gene: TRBV27; abundance: many; d_gene: TRBD1; CDR3nt: TGTGCCAGCAGACAGGGACAGGGTGGTTATGGCTACACCTTC; CDR3aa: CASRQGQGGYGYTF
j_gene: TRBJ1-5; v_gene: TRBV24-1; abundance: few; d_gene: NA; CDR3nt: TGTGCCACCAGTGATAACGTTGGTGGGGCGGGCAATCAGCCCCAGCATTTT; CDR3aa: CATSDNVGGAGNQPQHF
j_gene: TRBJ2-7; v_gene: TRBV10-3; abundance: many; d_gene: NA; CDR3nt: TGTGCCATCGGGAACAGGGAGGCCGAGCAGTACTTC; CDR3aa: CAIGNREAEQYF
j_gene: TRBJ2-5; v_gene: TRBV2; abundance: many; d_gene: TRBD2; CDR3nt: TGTGCCAGCAGTGAAGAGGGACTAGCGGGAGTGGGGGAGACCCAGTACTTC; CDR3aa: CASSEEGLAGVGETQYF
j_gene: TRBJ2-7; v_gene: TRBV11-2; abundance: NA; d_gene: NA; CDR3nt: TGCGCCAGCAGCCCCCTGGGGCAGGGCGCTTCGGGGTTCGACGAGCAGCACTTC; CDR3aa: CASSPLGQGASGFDEQHF
j_gene: TRBJ2-2; v_gene: TRBV5-4; abundance: many; d_gene: TRBD2; CDR3nt: TGTGCCAGCAGCCCTGGACTAGCGGGGAGCACCGGGGAGCTGTTTTTT; CDR3aa: CASSPGLAGSTGELFF
j_gene: TRBJ2-1; v_gene: TRBV7-9; abundance: NA; d_gene: TRBD1; CDR3nt: TGTGCCAGCAGCTTAGCGAAGGGGGCTGGACACAGGGGTGAGCAGTTCTTC; CDR3aa: CASSLAKGAGHRGEQFF
j_gene: TRBJ2-7; v_gene: TRBV6-1; abundance: many; d_gene: TRBD2; CDR3nt: TGTGCCAGCAGTGGAGTAGCGGGATTGAGCTCCTACGAGCAGTACTTC; CDR3aa: CASSGVAGLSSYEQYF
j_gene: TRBJ2-7; v_gene: TRBV6-2/TRBV6-3; abundance: once; d_gene: TRBD2; CDR3nt: TGTGCCAGCAGTTATGTTTGGGGGGAGGGGCGGAGCTCCTACGAGCAGTACTTC; CDR3aa: CASSYVWGEGRSSYEQYF